One and the same sample provided the 5 T cell receptor beta chains below, sequenced in a study of T cells expressing NK-cell markers. From its re-call of the 5' RACE reads, TCRdb lists each CDR3 protein once, without DNA. This sample's clone table lists 160,000 or so distinct CDR3 sequences. Sequenced: blood T cells: a sorted CD56 or NKG2C T cell subset, CD4+ or CD8+ T cells, or bulk PBMC T cells (not recorded which). All receptors come from a woman aged 18 to 69 in good health.

The rearrangement links TRBV25-1 to TRBJ1-6; TCRdb picks TRBD1, but there is no DNA to check that call. Germline V gene sequence: CDR1 MGHDK, CDR2 SYGVNS. The length of the CDR3 is 16 residues. The CDR3 loop is CASSATTGYNDSPLHF.

The rearrangement links TRBV6-2 or TRBV6-3 to TRBJ2-7. The CDR3 is 14 residues long. Germline V gene sequence: CDR1 MNHEY, CDR2 SVGEGT. The CDR3 loop is CAGAGSLKAYEQYF.

The rearrangement uses TRBV20-1 and TRBJ2-3; no DNA is available, so the TRBD2 call from TCRdb remains unchecked. Germline V CDR1 and CDR2: DFQATT, SNEGSKA (reference sequence). The length of the CDR3 is 15 residues. CDR3 protein: CSGTSGVSSTDTQYF.

The chain is built from TRBV7-2 and TRBJ2-3; TCRdb picks TRBD2, but there is no DNA to check that call. The CDR3 consists of 16 residues. Germline-derived CDR1 and CDR2 are SGHTA and FQGNSA. The CDR3 region is CASSWTSGTGVDTQYF.

J is TRBJ1-5 and V is TRBV12-3 or TRBV12-4. The CDR3 covers 13 residues. The CDR3 reads CATSSVGNQPQHF.